This is a list of T cell receptor beta chains from one sample in a study of cytomegalovirus exposure and HLA in healthy donors. TCRdb's copy holds only in-frame clones and misses some; the assay was immunoSEQ multiplex PCR. Seen here are roughly 200,000 clones, more than 75% observed once, and the top ten hold less than 3%. The sample was PBMCs. These receptors all stem from a woman aged 40 to 55 in good health and CMV-seronegative. Both conserved end residues are part of each CDR3. A D gene is named only where the DNA matches it firmly.

d_gene	v_gene	CDR3aa
.	TRBV4-1	CASSGHAGLFDYGYTF
.	TRBV29-1	CSVEGEAEKLFF
.	TRBV6-6	CASSYSSPTTYEQYF
.	TRBV19	CASSQGLDYGYTF
TRBD2	TRBV18	CASSPLLGGSYEQYF
TRBD1	TRBV28	CASSLLGTGGQETQYF
.	TRBV30	CAWSPLGGYGYTF
.	TRBV28	CASSDTFIGPQHF
TRBD1	TRBV14	CASSQETGGGYTF
.	TRBV6-6	CASSPGGSRQETQYF
TRBD2	TRBV19	CASSTAGAGYEQYF
.	TRBV21-1	CASSKVRAGRETQYF
TRBD2	TRBV30	CAWSSGRAAGEQYF
TRBD2	TRBV28	CASSSVAGGDNEQFF
TRBD2	TRBV7-6	CASSSTVREAQYF
.	TRBV5-6	CASRSLTDTQYF
TRBD1	TRBV7-9	CASSLATGEYEQYF
.	TRBV18	CASSPFMTDDGYTF
.	TRBV7-3	CASSPRRGREQYF
TRBD2	TRBV27	CASSSTRGLAGDEQFF
.	TRBV12-5	CASGLARTALFSGNTIYF
.	TRBV7-6	CASSQTSIRDEQYF
.	TRBV4-1	CASSQGIPLTGGTEAFF
.	TRBV20-1	CSASWGRGAFF
.	TRBV7-8	CASSFTDQETQYF
.	TRBV28	CASSDRYEQYF
.	TRBV10-3	CAISVVGTSYEQYF
.	TRBV2	CASGFRDSGNTIYF
.	TRBV7-7	CASRRPPGGYTF
TRBD1	TRBV2	CASSGGQGEFEAFF
.	TRBV4-1	CASSHGSGNTEAFF
.	TRBV27	CASKGRGTERAGDAYEQYF
TRBD1	TRBV6-5	CASSSDRGRGQPQHF
.	TRBV6-1	CASKMGGSNEKLFF
.	TRBV18	CASSPTPGQNTEAFF
.	TRBV6-1	CASSEATLGYTF
.	TRBV29-1	CSVDNDGYTF
TRBD1	TRBV6-5	CASSATGGMEKLFF
TRBD2	TRBV19	CASSPWEGPYEQYF
.	TRBV4-1	CASSQDRGIGNTIYF
TRBD2	TRBV5-4	CASSLFMLAGGPRSYEQYF
.	TRBV5-1	CASSFTYEQYF
.	TRBV6-6	CASSGGYYEQYF
.	TRBV28	CATNSPANTEAFF
TRBD2	TRBV30	CAWSLSSGRWDEQFF
.	TRBV6-5	CASSRTLGGNTEAFF